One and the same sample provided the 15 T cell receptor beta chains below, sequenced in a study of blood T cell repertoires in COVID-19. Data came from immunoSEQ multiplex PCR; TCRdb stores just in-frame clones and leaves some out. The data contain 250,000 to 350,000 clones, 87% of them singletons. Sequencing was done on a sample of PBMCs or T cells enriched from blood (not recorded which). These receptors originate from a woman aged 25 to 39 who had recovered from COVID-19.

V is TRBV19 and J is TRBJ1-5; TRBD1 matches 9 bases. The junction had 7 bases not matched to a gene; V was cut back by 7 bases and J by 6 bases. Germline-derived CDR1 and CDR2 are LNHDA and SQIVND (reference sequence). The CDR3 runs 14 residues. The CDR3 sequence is CASNFGTGSQPQHF. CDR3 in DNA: TGTGCCAGTAACTTCGGGACAGGGAGTCAGCCCCAGCATTTT.

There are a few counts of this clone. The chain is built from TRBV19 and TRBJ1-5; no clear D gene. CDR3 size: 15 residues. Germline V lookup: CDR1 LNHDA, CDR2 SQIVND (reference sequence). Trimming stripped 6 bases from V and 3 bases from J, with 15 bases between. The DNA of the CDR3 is TGTGCCAGTAGACCCGAGACACCTCCCAATCAGCCCCAGCATTTT. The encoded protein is CASRPETPPNQPQHF.

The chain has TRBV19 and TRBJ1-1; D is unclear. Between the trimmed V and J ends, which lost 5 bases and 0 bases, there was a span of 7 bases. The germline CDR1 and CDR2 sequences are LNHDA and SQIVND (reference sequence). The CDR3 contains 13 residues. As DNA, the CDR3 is TGTGCCAGTAGTTACCTAATGAACACTGAAGCTTTCTTT. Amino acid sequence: CASSYLMNTEAFF. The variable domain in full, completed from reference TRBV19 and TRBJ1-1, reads DGGITQSPKYLFRKEGQNVTLSCEQNLNHDAMYWYRQDPGQGLRLIYYSQIVNDFQKGDIAEGYSVSREKKESFPLTVTSAQKNPTAFYLCASSYLMNTEAFFGQGTRLTVV.

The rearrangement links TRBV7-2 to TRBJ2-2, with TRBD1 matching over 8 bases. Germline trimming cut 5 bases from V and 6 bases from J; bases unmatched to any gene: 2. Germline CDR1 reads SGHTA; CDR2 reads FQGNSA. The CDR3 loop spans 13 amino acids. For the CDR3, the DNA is TGTGCCAGCAGCGTGACAGGGGCCGGGGAGCTGTTTTTT. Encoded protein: CASSVTGAGELFF.

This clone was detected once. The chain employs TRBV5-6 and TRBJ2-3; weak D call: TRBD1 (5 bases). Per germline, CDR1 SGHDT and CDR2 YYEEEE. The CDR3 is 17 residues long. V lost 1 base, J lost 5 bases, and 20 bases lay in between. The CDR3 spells CASSLTSLRRAEDTQYF. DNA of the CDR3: TGTGCCAGCAGCTTGACTTCCCTGCGCAGGGCCGAAGATACGCAGTATTTT.

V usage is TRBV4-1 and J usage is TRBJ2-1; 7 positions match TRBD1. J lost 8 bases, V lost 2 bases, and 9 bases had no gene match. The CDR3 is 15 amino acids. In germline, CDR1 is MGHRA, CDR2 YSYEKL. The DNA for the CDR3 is TGCGCCAGCAGCCAACGGACAGGTCTGAGCGATGAGCAGTTCTTC. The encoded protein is CASSQRTGLSDEQFF.

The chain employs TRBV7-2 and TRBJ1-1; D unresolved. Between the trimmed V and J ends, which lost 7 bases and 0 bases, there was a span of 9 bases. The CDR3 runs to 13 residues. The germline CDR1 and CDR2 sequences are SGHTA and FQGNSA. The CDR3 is CASNRKMNTEAFF. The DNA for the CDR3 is TGTGCCAGCAACAGAAAGATGAACACTGAAGCTTTCTTT.

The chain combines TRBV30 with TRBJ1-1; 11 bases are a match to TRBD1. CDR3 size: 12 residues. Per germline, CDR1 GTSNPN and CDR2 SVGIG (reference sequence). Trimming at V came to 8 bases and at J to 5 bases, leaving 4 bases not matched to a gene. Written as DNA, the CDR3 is TGTGCCCGGGACAGGGGGACGACTGAAGCTTTCTTT. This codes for CARDRGTTEAFF.

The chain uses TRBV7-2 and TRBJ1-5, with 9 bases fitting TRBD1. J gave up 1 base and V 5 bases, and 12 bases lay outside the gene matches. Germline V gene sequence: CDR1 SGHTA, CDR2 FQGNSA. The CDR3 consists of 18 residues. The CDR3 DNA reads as TGTGCCAGCAGCCCCCGGGGACAGGGATTTGGAAGCAATCAGCCCCAGCATTTT. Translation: CASSPRGQGFGSNQPQHF.

The CDR3 bases are TGCGCCAGCAGCTTGCCTACCCTAAATTCACCCCTCCACTTT. Translation: CASSLPTLNSPLHF. This chain uses TRBV5-1 with TRBJ1-6; no clear D. Per the germline V gene, CDR1 is SGHRS and CDR2 is YFSETQ. The length of the CDR3 is 14 residues. V was trimmed by 1 base and J by 7 bases, leaving 9 bases between them.

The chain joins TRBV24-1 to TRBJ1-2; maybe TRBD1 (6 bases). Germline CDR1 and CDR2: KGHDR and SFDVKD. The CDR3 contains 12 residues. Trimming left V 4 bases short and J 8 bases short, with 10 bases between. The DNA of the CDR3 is TGTGCCACCAGTGAGGGGGGGCCGGGCTACACCTTC. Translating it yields CATSEGGPGYTF.

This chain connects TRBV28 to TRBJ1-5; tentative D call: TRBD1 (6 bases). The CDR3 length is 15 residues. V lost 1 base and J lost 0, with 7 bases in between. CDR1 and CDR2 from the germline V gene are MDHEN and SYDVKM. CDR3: CASSLLGGSNQPQHF. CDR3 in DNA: TGTGCCAGCAGTTTATTAGGGGGTAGCAATCAGCCCCAGCATTTT.

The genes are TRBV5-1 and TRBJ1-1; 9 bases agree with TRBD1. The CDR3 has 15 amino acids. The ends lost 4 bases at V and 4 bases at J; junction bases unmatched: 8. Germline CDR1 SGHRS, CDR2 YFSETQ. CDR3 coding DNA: TGCGCCAGCAGCCCACAGGGGGCCAGGGTCACTGAAGCTTTCTTT. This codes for CASSPQGARVTEAFF.

For the CDR3, the DNA is TGTGCCAGTAGGCCACCGGGACTGGGCACAGATACGCAGTATTTT. It specifies CASRPPGLGTDTQYF. The gene calls are TRBV19 and TRBJ2-3; tentatively, D is TRBD2 (6 bases). Germline V gives CDR1 LNHDA, CDR2 SQIVND (reference sequence). V lost 6 bases and J 1 base, leaving 14 bases between the germline ends. The CDR3 is made up of 15 amino acids.

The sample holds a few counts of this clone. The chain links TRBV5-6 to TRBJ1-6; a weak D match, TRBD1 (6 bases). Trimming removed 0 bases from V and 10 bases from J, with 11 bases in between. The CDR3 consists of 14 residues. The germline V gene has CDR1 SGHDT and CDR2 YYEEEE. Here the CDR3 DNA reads TGTGCCAGCAGCTTGGACAGGGTGGGATCACCCCTCCACTTT. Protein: CASSLDRVGSPLHF.